The entry below gives a single T cell receptor beta chain sequence along with its context. TCRdb keeps only in-frame clones here, not all; method: immunoSEQ multiplex PCR. This table has 70,000 to 75,000 clones, approximately 94% appearing once. Germline V gene lookup returns CDR1 SGHNT and CDR2 YYREEE (reference sequence). This CDR3 is 13 amino acids long. V lost 2 bases, J lost 6 bases, and 9 bases lay in between. The data belong to a study of cytomegalovirus exposure and HLA in healthy donors. The origin of this receptor is a young woman in good health and CMV-seropositive. Sequences were obtained from PBMCs. The chain has TRBV5-4 and TRBJ1-5, with D possibly matching TRBD1 (5 bases). The CDR3 region has the DNA TGTGCCAGCAGCTTTTGGGGCACTCAGCCCCAGCATTTT. Residues: CASSFWGTQPQHF.